The rows below give T cell receptor beta chains drawn from one sample of a study of T cell responses to AZD1222 COVID-19 vaccine. Method: immunoSEQ multiplex PCR; TCRdb's copy keeps in-frame clones and lacks some. The table includes approximately 170,000 clones, 70% to 90% detected once. This material consisted of peripheral blood, taken 28 days after the second AZD1222 dose. These receptors were obtained from an adult who received the AZD1222 COVID-19 vaccine. Each CDR3 is given with its conserved first and last residue. A D gene is named only where the DNA matches it firmly. Rows give clone size only sometimes, using once, few, many, or a class for an expanded clone.

D gene: TRBD2; clone size: .; V gene: TRBV15; J gene: TRBJ2-7; CDR3 protein: CATSRARAGGMNEQYF; CDR3 DNA: TGTGCCACCAGCAGGGCCCGAGCGGGGGGCATGAACGAGCAGTACTTC
D gene: TRBD1; clone size: .; V gene: TRBV19; J gene: TRBJ1-1; CDR3 protein: CASSIQGQGGEAFF; CDR3 DNA: TGTGCCAGTAGTATTCAGGGACAGGGGGGTGAAGCTTTCTTT
D gene: .; clone size: .; V gene: TRBV5-4; J gene: TRBJ2-5; CDR3 protein: CASSLPRGAGETQYF; CDR3 DNA: TGTGCCAGCAGCTTACCCCGCGGGGCGGGGGAGACCCAGTACTTC
D gene: .; clone size: .; V gene: TRBV19; J gene: TRBJ1-1; CDR3 protein: CASSMGLPTEAFF; CDR3 DNA: TGTGCCAGTAGTATGGGGTTACCCACTGAAGCTTTCTTT
D gene: TRBD2; clone size: .; V gene: TRBV6-5; J gene: TRBJ2-7; CDR3 protein: CASSWGLAGTLYEQYF; CDR3 DNA: TGTGCCAGCAGTTGGGGACTAGCGGGGACCCTCTACGAGCAGTACTTC
D gene: .; clone size: .; V gene: TRBV2; J gene: TRBJ1-2; CDR3 protein: CASRRVAGDYGYTF; CDR3 DNA: TGTGCCAGCAGGAGGGTCGCAGGGGACTATGGCTACACCTTC
D gene: .; clone size: .; V gene: TRBV5-4; J gene: TRBJ1-2; CDR3 protein: CASREGTDINYGYTF; CDR3 DNA: TGTGCCAGCCGCGAGGGGACCGATATTAACTATGGCTACACCTTC
D gene: TRBD1; clone size: .; V gene: TRBV30; J gene: TRBJ1-5; CDR3 protein: CAWSARTGGNQPQHF; CDR3 DNA: TGTGCCTGGAGTGCCCGGACAGGGGGAAATCAGCCCCAGCATTTT
D gene: .; clone size: .; V gene: TRBV7-9; J gene: TRBJ1-4; CDR3 protein: CASSFAGISEKLFF; CDR3 DNA: TGTGCCAGCAGCTTTGCAGGGATTAGTGAAAAACTGTTTTTT
D gene: TRBD2; clone size: .; V gene: TRBV5-4; J gene: TRBJ2-3; CDR3 protein: CACSGTSGGSTDTQYF; CDR3 DNA: TGTGCCTGCTCCGGGACTAGCGGGGGGAGCACAGATACGCAGTATTTT
D gene: .; clone size: .; V gene: TRBV10-3; J gene: TRBJ2-1; CDR3 protein: CAISDRAEGEQFF; CDR3 DNA: TGTGCCATCAGTGACAGGGCAGAGGGTGAGCAGTTCTTC
D gene: .; clone size: .; V gene: TRBV19; J gene: TRBJ1-3; CDR3 protein: CASSISTGPGSGNTIYF; CDR3 DNA: TGTGCCAGTAGTATATCGACAGGTCCAGGCTCTGGAAACACCATATATTTT
D gene: TRBD1; clone size: .; V gene: TRBV19; J gene: TRBJ1-5; CDR3 protein: CASRPGQGYPYQPQHF; CDR3 DNA: TGTGCCAGTAGACCGGGACAGGGGTACCCTTATCAGCCCCAGCATTTT
D gene: .; clone size: .; V gene: TRBV6-6; J gene: TRBJ1-2; CDR3 protein: CASSARGYTF; CDR3 DNA: TGTGCCAGCAGTGCGCGGGGCTACACCTTC
D gene: TRBD1; clone size: .; V gene: TRBV5-1; J gene: TRBJ1-2; CDR3 protein: CASSLAGQGADGYTF; CDR3 DNA: TGCGCCAGCAGCTTGGCTGGACAGGGGGCGGATGGCTACACCTTC
D gene: TRBD1; clone size: .; V gene: TRBV28; J gene: TRBJ2-1; CDR3 protein: CASRDRTGGVYNEQFF; CDR3 DNA: TGTGCCAGCAGGGATAGGACAGGGGGCGTTTACAATGAGCAGTTCTTC
D gene: .; clone size: .; V gene: TRBV6-6; J gene: TRBJ1-2; CDR3 protein: CASSYAGVDYGYTF; CDR3 DNA: TGTGCCAGCAGTTACGCAGGGGTGGACTATGGCTACACCTTC
D gene: .; clone size: .; V gene: TRBV28; J gene: TRBJ1-2; CDR3 protein: CASTRSPVGNYGYTF; CDR3 DNA: TGTGCCAGCACCCGTTCCCCGGTCGGGAACTATGGCTACACCTTC
D gene: .; clone size: .; V gene: TRBV6-5; J gene: TRBJ1-3; CDR3 protein: CASPGRESGGDTIYF; CDR3 DNA: TGTGCCAGCCCCGGAAGGGAGTCGGGTGGGGACACCATATATTTT
D gene: .; clone size: few; V gene: TRBV6-2/TRBV6-3; J gene: TRBJ1-4; CDR3 protein: CASRYSEKLFF; CDR3 DNA: TGTGCCAGCAGGTACAGCGAAAAACTGTTTTTT
D gene: TRBD1; clone size: .; V gene: TRBV19; J gene: TRBJ1-4; CDR3 protein: CASSETGTGVEKLFF; CDR3 DNA: TGTGCCAGTAGTGAAACCGGGACAGGGGTCGAAAAACTGTTTTTT
D gene: .; clone size: .; V gene: TRBV5-1; J gene: TRBJ1-5; CDR3 protein: CASSFRGRDQPQHF; CDR3 DNA: TGCGCCAGCAGCTTTCGGGGGAGGGATCAGCCCCAGCATTTT
D gene: .; clone size: .; V gene: TRBV30; J gene: TRBJ2-7; CDR3 protein: CAWSGVVQYF; CDR3 DNA: TGTGCCTGGAGTGGGGTGGTGCAGTACTTC
D gene: .; clone size: .; V gene: TRBV7-9; J gene: TRBJ1-2; CDR3 protein: CASSPTEVGYGYTF; CDR3 DNA: TGTGCCAGCAGCCCAACCGAGGTCGGCTATGGCTACACCTTC
D gene: .; clone size: once; V gene: TRBV7-7; J gene: TRBJ2-5; CDR3 protein: CASSSGSETQYF; CDR3 DNA: TGTGCTAGCAGCTCAGGGTCGGAGACCCAGTACTTC
D gene: .; clone size: .; V gene: TRBV5-4; J gene: TRBJ2-3; CDR3 protein: CASFPYQSDTQYF; CDR3 DNA: TGTGCGAGCTTTCCCTACCAGTCAGATACGCAGTATTTT